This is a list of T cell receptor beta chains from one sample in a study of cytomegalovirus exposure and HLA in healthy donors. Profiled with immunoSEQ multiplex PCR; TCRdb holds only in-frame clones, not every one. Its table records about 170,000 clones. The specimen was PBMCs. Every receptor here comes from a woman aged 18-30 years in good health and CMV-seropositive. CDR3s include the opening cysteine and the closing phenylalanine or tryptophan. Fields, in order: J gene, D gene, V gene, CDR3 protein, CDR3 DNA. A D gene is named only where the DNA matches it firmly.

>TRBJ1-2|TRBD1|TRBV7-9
CASSRDRVYGYTF
TGTGCCAGCAGCCGGGACAGGGTCTATGGCTACACCTTC
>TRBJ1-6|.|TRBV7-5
CARSPRQGLPYNSPLHF
TGTGCCAGAAGCCCCCGACAGGGGTTGCCCTATAATTCACCCCTCCACTTT
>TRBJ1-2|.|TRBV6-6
CASRRTTGPFGGYTF
TGTGCCAGCAGGAGAACAACAGGTCCATTCGGAGGCTACACCTTC
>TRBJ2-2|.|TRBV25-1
CASRPRQNTGELFF
TGTGCCAGCAGACCTCGACAGAACACCGGGGAGCTGTTTTTT
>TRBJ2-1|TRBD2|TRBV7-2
CASSFRLAGGTYNEQFF
TGTGCCAGCAGCTTTAGACTAGCGGGGGGGACCTACAATGAGCAGTTCTTC
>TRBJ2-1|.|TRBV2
CASNFPSSYNEQFF
TGTGCCAGCAACTTCCCGAGCTCCTACAATGAGCAGTTCTTC
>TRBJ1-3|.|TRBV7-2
CASSLAIGVGNTIYF
TGTGCCAGCAGCTTAGCGATCGGGGTCGGAAACACCATATATTTT
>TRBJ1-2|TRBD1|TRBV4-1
CASSQTETGVIDYGYTF
TGCGCCAGCAGCCAAACTGAGACAGGGGTTATAGACTATGGCTACACCTTC
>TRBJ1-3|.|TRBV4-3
CASSRSTPSSGNTIYF
TGCGCCAGCAGCCGTTCGACACCCAGCTCTGGAAACACCATATATTTT
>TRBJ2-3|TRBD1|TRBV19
CASRPGQDTDTQYF
TGTGCCAGTAGGCCGGGACAGGACACAGATACGCAGTATTTT
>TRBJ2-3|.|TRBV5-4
CASSSEADTDTQYF
TGTGCCAGCAGCTCTGAAGCGGACACAGATACGCAGTATTTT
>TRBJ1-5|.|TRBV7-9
CASSLTNQPQHF
TGTGCCAGCAGCTTAACTAATCAGCCCCAGCATTTT
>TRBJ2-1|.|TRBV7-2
CASSSSREQFF
TGTGCCAGCAGCTCTAGCAGGGAGCAGTTCTTC
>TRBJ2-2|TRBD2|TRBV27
CASGWGGINTGELFF
TGTGCCAGTGGATGGGGGGGGATAAACACCGGGGAGCTGTTTTTT
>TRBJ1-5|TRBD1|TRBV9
CASSVTGNDNQPQHF
TGTGCCAGCAGCGTGACAGGGAACGACAATCAGCCCCAGCATTTT
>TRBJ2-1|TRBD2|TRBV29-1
CSVEWGSGSYEQFF
TGCAGCGTTGAATGGGGGAGCGGGAGCTATGAGCAGTTCTTC
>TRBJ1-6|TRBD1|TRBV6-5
CASSYSGRGSSPLHF
TGTGCCAGCAGTTACTCGGGCAGGGGGTCTTCACCCCTCCACTTT
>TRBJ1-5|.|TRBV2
CASSEGAADNQPQHF
TGTGCCAGCAGTGAAGGGGCCGCTGACAATCAGCCCCAGCATTTT
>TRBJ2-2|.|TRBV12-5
CASSRLNQGGTGELFF
TGTGCTAGTTCCCGCCTTAACCAGGGAGGCACCGGGGAGCTGTTTTTT
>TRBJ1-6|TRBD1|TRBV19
CASSIRGLNSPLHF
TGTGCCAGTAGTATCAGGGGGCTTAATTCACCCCTCCACTTT
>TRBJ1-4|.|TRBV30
CAWSVIWSEGATNEKLFF
TGTGCCTGGAGTGTTATTTGGAGCGAAGGTGCAACTAATGAAAAACTGTTTTTT
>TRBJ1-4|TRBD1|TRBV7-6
CASSQGQGTTNEKLFF
TGTGCCAGCAGCCAGGGACAGGGAACAACTAATGAAAAACTGTTTTTT
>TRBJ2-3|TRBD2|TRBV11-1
CASSRLAGGSTDTQYF
TGTGCCAGCAGTCGACTAGCGGGGGGCTCCACAGATACGCAGTATTTT
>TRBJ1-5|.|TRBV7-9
CASSLTPAGLSSNQPQHF
TGTGCCAGCAGCTTAACCCCGGCAGGCCTAAGTAGCAATCAGCCCCAGCATTTT
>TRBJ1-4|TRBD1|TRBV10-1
CASNLGTDEKLFF
TGCGCCAGCAACCTCGGGACAGATGAAAAACTGTTTTTT